This TCR beta chain was recorded in a study of beta chain features in type 1 diabetes. Across the study: Sorted cells numbering roughly 100,000,000 were examined across all samples. General study results and limits: Amplification by PCR could prefer shorter templates, with the same effect in patients and controls. A pattern of fewer insertions and more deletions at VDJ junctions was seen in type 1 diabetes patients.

The trim removed 2 bases at V and 8 bases at J, leaving 3 bases unmatched. The germline V gene has CDR1 SGHAT and CDR2 FQNNGV. The CDR3 runs to 14 residues. All of the isolated RNA was reverse transcribed, so expressed TCRB transcripts were sequenced. Here immunoSEQ multiplex PCR was the method, and the copy in TCRdb shows in-frame clones only, minus some. The data contain 150,000 to 200,000 clones, about 9.1% of them singletons. This clone was seen a few times. Its specificity is unknown. This sequence was found in a woman aged 18-29 years in good health. Sequencing used central memory CD4+ T cells from blood. This sequence joins TRBV11-2 and TRBJ1-6, with 7 positions matching TRBD1. The CDR3 loop is CASSLRDRDSPLHF. The CDR3 DNA reads TGTGCCAGCAGCTTAAGGGACAGAGATTCACCCCTCCACTTT.